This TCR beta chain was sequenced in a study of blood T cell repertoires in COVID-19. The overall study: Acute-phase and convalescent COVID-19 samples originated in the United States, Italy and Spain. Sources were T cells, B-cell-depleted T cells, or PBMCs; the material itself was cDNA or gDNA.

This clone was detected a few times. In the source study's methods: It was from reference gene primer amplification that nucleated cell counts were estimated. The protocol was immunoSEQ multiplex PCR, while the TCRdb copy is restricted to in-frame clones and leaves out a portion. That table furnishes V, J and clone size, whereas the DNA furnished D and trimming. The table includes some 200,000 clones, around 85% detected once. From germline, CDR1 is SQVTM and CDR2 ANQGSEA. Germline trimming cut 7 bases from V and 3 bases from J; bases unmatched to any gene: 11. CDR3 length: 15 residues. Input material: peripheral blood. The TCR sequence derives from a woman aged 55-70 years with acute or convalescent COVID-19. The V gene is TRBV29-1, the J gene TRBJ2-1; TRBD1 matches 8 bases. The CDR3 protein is CSARSDRERYNEQFF. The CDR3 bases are TGCAGCGCTCGCTCGGACAGGGAGCGCTACAATGAGCAGTTCTTC.